One and the same sample provided the 19 T cell receptor beta chains below, sequenced in a study of response to subunit inactivated influenza vaccine. MiXCR was run by TCRdb on the RT-PCR reads, yielding one entry per CDR3 protein. The sample consists of 500,000 to 550,000 distinct CDR3 sequences, 7.2% of them appearing once. Source: PBMCs from blood, taken about 23 months after vaccination. These receptors originate from a man between 50 and 69 years old who received an inactivated influenza vaccine.

To note about this clonotype: An end of the junction differs from the germline gene, which may be a read error. The chain employs TRBV20-1 and TRBJ2-3, with 7 bases fitting TRBD2. Germline V gene lookup returns CDR1 DFQATT and CDR2 SNEGSKA (reference sequence). There are 14 residues in the CDR3. CDR3 loop: CSSRDAGRIDTQYF. CDR3 DNA sequence: TGCAGTTCTAGAGATGCCGGGAGGATAGATACGCAGTATTTT.

This clonotype was detected only a few times. This chain joins TRBV10-3 and TRBJ1-2; D gene uncertain. This CDR3 contains 13 residues. Trimming removed 5 bases at V and 4 bases at J, with 11 bases between. CDR1 and CDR2 (germline): ENHRY, SYGVKD. This CDR3 is CAISTSLGYGYTF. The CDR3 DNA is TGTGCCATCAGTACGTCTCTTGGCTATGGCTACACCTTC.

The rearrangement links TRBV9 to TRBJ2-1, with TRBD1 as a possible D gene (5 bases). This CDR3 region has 11 residues. V lost 2 bases and J 9 bases, leaving 6 bases between the germline ends. Germline V gene lookup returns CDR1 SGDLS and CDR2 YYNGEE. CDR3 DNA sequence: TGTGCCAGCAGCGTGGACACTGAGCAGTTCTTC. Protein product: CASSVDTEQFF.

As concerns this clonotype: An end of the junction does not agree with germline; a read error may underlie this. The J gene is TRBJ2-3, the V gene TRBV20-1, with D possibly matching TRBD1 (5 bases). Germline lookup yields CDR1 DFQATT and CDR2 SNEGSKA (reference sequence). The CDR3 spans 17 residues. The CDR3 DNA follows: TGCAGTGTTAGAGGAAACGGAAGGAAGGGGTCGACAGATACGCAGTATTTT. This gives the protein CSVRGNGRKGSTDTQYF.

This clonotype showed up many times. V is TRBV20-1 and J is TRBJ1-1; tentative D call: TRBD1 (6 bases). Germline CDR1 and CDR2: DFQATT and SNEGSKA (reference sequence). V was cut by 5 bases and J by 1 base, with 14 bases left in between. The CDR3 length is 14 residues. In DNA form, the CDR3 reads TGCAGTGCTGCCTGGGGGGCGAGGAACACTGAAGCTTTCTTT. It encodes CSAAWGARNTEAFF.

This clonotype was seen a handful of times. The gene calls are TRBV20-1 and TRBJ2-7, with 7 bases identical to TRBD2. The germline V gene has CDR1 DFQATT and CDR2 SNEGSKA (reference sequence). V was pared by 1 base and J by 3 bases, with 9 bases of the junction left unmatched. The CDR3 covers 15 residues. The CDR3 loop is CSARALADTLYEQYF. Here the CDR3 DNA reads TGCAGTGCTAGAGCCCTAGCGGATACCCTCTACGAGCAGTACTTC.

As regards this clonotype: One end of the junction does not line up with germline, which may come from a read error. The V and J genes are TRBV30 and TRBJ2-2, with TRBD1 matching over 7 bases. The CDR3 covers 13 residues. The germline V gene has CDR1 GTSNPN and CDR2 SVGIG (reference sequence). CDR3 DNA: TGTGCCTGGAATCGACAGGGCACCGGGGAGCCGTTTTTT. It yields the protein CAWNRQGTGEPFF. The whole variable domain, remainder taken from reference TRBV30 and TRBJ2-2, is SQTIHQWPATLVQPVGSPLSLECTVEGTSNPNLYWYRQAAGRGLQLLFYSVGIGQISSEVPQNLSASRPQDRQFILSSKKLLLSDSGFYLCAWNRQGTGEPFFGEGSRLTVL.

This clonotype was counted ten times or more. The chain couples TRBV6-1 to TRBJ1-6; D might be TRBD1 (5 bases). Deletions cut 2 bases from V and 3 bases from J, with 14 bases between. The germline gives CDR1 MNHNS, CDR2 SASEGT. The CDR3 is 17 residues long. Written as DNA, the CDR3 is TGTGCCAGCAGTGAACGCCTACAGGAGTTCTATAATTCACCCCTCCACTTT. It codes for CASSERLQEFYNSPLHF.

The genes are TRBV12-3 or TRBV12-4 and TRBJ2-2; a possible D gene is TRBD1 (5 bases). The CDR3 contains 15 residues. The V end was cut by 2 bases, the J end by 4 bases, with 11 bases between. The CDR3 loop reads CASSLIPGATGELFF. In DNA form, the CDR3 reads TGTGCCAGCAGTTTAATCCCTGGGGCCACCGGGGAGCTGTTTTTT.

This clonotype turned up a few times. The chain combines TRBV5-1 with TRBJ2-1, with TRBD1 matching 7 bases. Germline assignment: CDR1 SGHRS and CDR2 YFSETQ. J lost 0 bases, V lost 2 bases, and 5 bases had no gene match. This CDR3 region has 16 residues. This CDR3 is CASSLQGLSSYNEQFF. DNA of the CDR3: TGCGCCAGCAGCTTACAGGGGCTCAGCTCCTACAATGAGCAGTTCTTC.

The genes are TRBV6-2 or TRBV6-3 and TRBJ2-5; maybe TRBD1 (5 bases). The CDR3 is made up of 13 amino acids. The V and J ends lost 2 bases and 5 bases respectively, with 9 bases between them. CDR1 and CDR2 from the germline V gene are MNHEY and SVGEGT. The CDR3 DNA is TGTGCCAGCAGTTACGCAGGGTTGGAGACCCAGTACTTC. Encoded protein: CASSYAGLETQYF.

The chain carries TRBV28 and TRBJ2-7, with D tentatively TRBD1 (6 bases). The V end was cut by 2 bases, the J end by 0 bases, with 17 bases between. The CDR3 extends over 17 amino acids. From germline, CDR1 is MDHEN and CDR2 SYDVKM. The DNA for the CDR3 is TGTGCCAGCAGTTTACCCCTCACTCCGGGACACTCCTACGAGCAGTACTTC. The encoded protein is CASSLPLTPGHSYEQYF. The full variable domain, completed using reference TRBV28 and TRBJ2-7, is DVKVTQSSRYLVKRTGEKVFLECVQDMDHENMFWYRQDPGLGLRLIYFSYDVKMKEKGDIPEGYSVSREKKERFSLILESASTNQTSMYLCASSLPLTPGHSYEQYFGPGTRLTVT.

Only a few counts were recorded for this clonotype. This chain joins TRBV3-1 and TRBJ2-5; D not certain. The ends were cut back, 0 bases at V and 3 bases at J, with 14 bases in the middle. Germline values: CDR1 LGHDT, CDR2 YNNKEL (reference sequence). The CDR3 loop spans 16 amino acids. CDR3 protein: CASSQDLGVSKETQYF. DNA for the CDR3: TGTGCCAGCAGCCAAGATTTGGGTGTATCCAAAGAGACCCAGTACTTC.

In its sample, this clonotype was seen a few times. The chain joins TRBV11-2 to TRBJ2-3, with 15 bases lining up with TRBD2. Germline CDR1 is SGHAT and CDR2 is FQNNGV. The CDR3 contains 18 residues. V trimming: 5 bases; J trimming: 0 bases; junction bases outside the gene matches: 6. In DNA form, the CDR3 reads TGTGCCAGCAGCGGCCGGACTAGCGGGAGGGATAGCACAGATACGCAGTATTTT. It is translated as CASSGRTSGRDSTDTQYF.

The V gene is TRBV11-1, the J gene TRBJ1-1; D uncertain. CDR3 length: 15 amino acids. Per the germline V gene, CDR1 is SGHAT and CDR2 is FQDESV (reference sequence). V shed 5 bases and J shed 4 bases, with 17 bases lying between them. The CDR3 nucleotides are TGTGCCAGCAGCCCGGGGAGGTTGACGACCACTGAAGCTTTCTTT. This sequence encodes CASSPGRLTTTEAFF.

This chain links TRBV6-5 with TRBJ2-3, with D possibly TRBD2 on 5 matching bases. The CDR3 is 17 amino acids. Germline V gene sequence: CDR1 MNHEY, CDR2 SVGAGI. V lost 2 bases, J lost 0 bases, and 15 bases lay in between. CDR3 in DNA: TGTGCCAGCAGTTACCCCCTTGTGAGCGGTAGCACAGATACGCAGTATTTT. Protein product: CASSYPLVSGSTDTQYF.

A few counts support this clonotype. CDR3 sequence: CSARASGRIDTQYF. CDR3 sequence (DNA): TGCAGTGCTAGGGCTAGCGGGAGGATAGATACGCAGTATTTT. The gene calls are TRBV20-1 and TRBJ2-3; 11 bases line up with TRBD2. With 3 bases clipped from V and 5 bases from J, the junction kept 4 bases outside the gene matches. The CDR3 covers 14 residues. Per the germline V gene, CDR1 is DFQATT and CDR2 is SNEGSKA (reference sequence).

This clonotype showed up many times. The chain joins TRBV6-2 or TRBV6-3 to TRBJ2-1, with 11 positions matching TRBD2. Unmatched junction bases numbered 9, after V lost 6 bases and J lost 8 bases. This CDR3 comprises 15 residues. CDR1 and CDR2 from the germline V gene are MNHEY and SVGEGT. This chain's CDR3 is CASSLTSGSTYEQFF. CDR3 nucleotide sequence: TGTGCCAGCAGCCTAACTAGCGGGAGTACCTATGAGCAGTTCTTC.

The chain carries TRBV13 and TRBJ2-7, with D uncertain. The germline V and J ends were trimmed by 4 bases and 3 bases, with 16 bases remaining between them. The CDR3 spans 15 residues. From germline, CDR1 is PRHDT and CDR2 FYEKMQ (reference sequence). This CDR3 is CASSSSNSQDYEQYF. CDR3 DNA: TGTGCCAGCAGCTCCTCGAATAGTCAAGACTACGAGCAGTACTTC.